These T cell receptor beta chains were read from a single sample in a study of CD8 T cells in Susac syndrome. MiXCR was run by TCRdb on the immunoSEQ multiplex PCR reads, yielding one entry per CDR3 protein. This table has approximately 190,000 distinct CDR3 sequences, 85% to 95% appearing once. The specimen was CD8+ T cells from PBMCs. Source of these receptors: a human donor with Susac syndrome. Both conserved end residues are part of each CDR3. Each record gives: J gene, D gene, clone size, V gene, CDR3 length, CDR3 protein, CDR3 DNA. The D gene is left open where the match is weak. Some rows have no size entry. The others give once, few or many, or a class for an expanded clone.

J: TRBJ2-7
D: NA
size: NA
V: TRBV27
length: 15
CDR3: CASSLGWGDSYEQYF
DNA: TGTGCCAGCAGTTTAGGTTGGGGGGACTCCTACGAGCAGTACTTC

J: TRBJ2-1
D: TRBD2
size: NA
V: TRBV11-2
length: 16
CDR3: CASSSGLLADRNEQFF
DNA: TGTGCCAGCAGCTCCGGACTACTAGCGGATAGGAATGAGCAGTTCTTC

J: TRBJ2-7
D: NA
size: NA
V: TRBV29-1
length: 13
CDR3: CSVEERGDYEQYF
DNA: TGCAGCGTTGAAGAACGGGGCGACTACGAGCAGTACTTC

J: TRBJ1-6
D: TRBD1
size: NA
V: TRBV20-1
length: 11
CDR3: CSAEQGPTLHF
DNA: TGCAGTGCCGAACAGGGGCCCACCCTCCACTTT

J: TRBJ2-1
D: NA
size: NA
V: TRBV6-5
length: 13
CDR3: CASGYGGYNEQFF
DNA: TGTGCCAGCGGCTACGGGGGCTACAATGAGCAGTTCTTC

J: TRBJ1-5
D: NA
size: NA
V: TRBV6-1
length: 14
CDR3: CASIRDDSNQPQHF
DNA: TGTGCCAGCATCAGGGACGATAGCAATCAGCCCCAGCATTTT

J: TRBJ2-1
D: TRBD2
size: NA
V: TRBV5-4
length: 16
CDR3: CASSFLLLAGDNEQFF
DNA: TGTGCCAGCAGCTTTCTTCTCCTAGCGGGAGACAATGAGCAGTTCTTC

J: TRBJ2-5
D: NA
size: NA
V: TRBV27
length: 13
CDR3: CASSRTSLETQYF
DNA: TGTGCCAGCAGCCGAACTAGCTTAGAGACCCAGTACTTC

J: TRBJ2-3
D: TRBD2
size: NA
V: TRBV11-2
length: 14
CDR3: CASRGGGSYDTQYF
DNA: TGTGCCAGCAGGGGCGGGGGATCCTATGATACGCAGTATTTT

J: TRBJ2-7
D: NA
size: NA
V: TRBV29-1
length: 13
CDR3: CSAAGQSLSEQYF
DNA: TGCAGCGCCGCGGGACAGTCCCTCAGCGAGCAGTACTTC

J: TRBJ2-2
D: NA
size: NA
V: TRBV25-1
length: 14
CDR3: CASSEGSWSGELFF
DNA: TGTGCCAGCAGTGAAGGGAGTTGGTCCGGGGAGCTGTTTTTT

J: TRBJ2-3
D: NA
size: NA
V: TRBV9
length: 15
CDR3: CASSVGAAHTDTQYF
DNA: TGTGCCAGCAGCGTAGGTGCAGCCCATACAGATACGCAGTATTTT

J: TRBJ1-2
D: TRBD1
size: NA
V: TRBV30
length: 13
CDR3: CAWSEGQGRGYTF
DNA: TGTGCCTGGAGCGAGGGACAGGGAAGAGGCTACACCTTC

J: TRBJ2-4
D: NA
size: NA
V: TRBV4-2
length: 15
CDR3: CASSQSGSGWDIQYF
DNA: TGTGCCAGCAGCCAGTCAGGGTCAGGTTGGGACATTCAGTACTTC

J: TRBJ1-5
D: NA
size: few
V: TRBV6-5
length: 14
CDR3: CASSYSTGGQPQHF
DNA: TGTGCCAGCAGTTACTCCACCGGGGGGCAGCCCCAGCATTTT

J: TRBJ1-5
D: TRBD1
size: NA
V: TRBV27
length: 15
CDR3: CASSSDRGLRQPQHF
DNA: TGTGCCAGCAGCAGTGACAGGGGGCTACGGCAGCCCCAGCATTTT

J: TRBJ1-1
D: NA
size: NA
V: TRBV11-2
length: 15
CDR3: CASSSRDAQNTEAFF
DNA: TGTGCCAGCAGCTCCCGGGACGCCCAGAACACTGAAGCTTTCTTT

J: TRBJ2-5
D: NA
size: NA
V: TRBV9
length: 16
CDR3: CASSVGTLDTQETQYF
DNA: TGTGCCAGCAGCGTAGGGACACTAGATACTCAAGAGACCCAGTACTTC

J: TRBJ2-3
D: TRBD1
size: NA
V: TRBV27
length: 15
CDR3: CASSSFGTVTDTQYF
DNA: TGTGCCAGCAGTTCCTTCGGGACAGTCACAGATACGCAGTATTTT

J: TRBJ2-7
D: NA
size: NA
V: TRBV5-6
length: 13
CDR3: CASSYGPAYEQYF
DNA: TGTGCCAGCAGCTACGGGCCTGCCTACGAGCAGTACTTC

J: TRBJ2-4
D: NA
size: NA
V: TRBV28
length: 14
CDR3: CASSFKRSRDIQYF
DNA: TGTGCCAGCAGTTTCAAGCGATCTAGGGACATTCAGTACTTC

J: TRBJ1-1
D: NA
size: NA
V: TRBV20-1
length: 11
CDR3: CSALGVTEAFF
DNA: TGCAGTGCCTTGGGGGTCACTGAAGCTTTCTTT

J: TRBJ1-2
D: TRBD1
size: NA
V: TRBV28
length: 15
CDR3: CASSLGTGYNYGYTF
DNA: TGTGCCAGCAGTTTAGGGACAGGGTACAACTATGGCTACACCTTC

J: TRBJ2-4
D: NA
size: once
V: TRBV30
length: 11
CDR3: CAWSETSIQYF
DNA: TGTGCCTGGAGTGAGACTAGTATTCAGTACTTC

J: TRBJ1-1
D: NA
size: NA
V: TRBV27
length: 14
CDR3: CASSFKSGFDEAFF
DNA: TGTGCCAGCAGTTTTAAGTCAGGGTTTGATGAAGCTTTCTTT

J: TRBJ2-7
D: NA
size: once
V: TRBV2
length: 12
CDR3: CASILAGREQYF
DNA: NA

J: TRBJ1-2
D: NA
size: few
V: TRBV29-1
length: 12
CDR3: CSVSQVNYGYTF
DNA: TGCAGCGTATCACAGGTTAACTATGGCTACACCTTC

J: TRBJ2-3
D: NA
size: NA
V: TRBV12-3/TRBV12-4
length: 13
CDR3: CASSPLVIETQYF
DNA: TGTGCCAGCAGTCCCCTCGTAATCGAGACGCAGTATTTT

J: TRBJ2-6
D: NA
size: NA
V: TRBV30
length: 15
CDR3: CAWSSGKTGANVLTF
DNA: TGTGCCTGGAGTTCGGGGAAGACCGGGGCCAACGTCCTGACTTTC

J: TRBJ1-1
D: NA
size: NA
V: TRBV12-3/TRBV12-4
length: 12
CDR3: CASSLRQGRAFF
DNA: TGTGCCAGCAGTTTAAGGCAGGGCAGAGCTTTCTTT

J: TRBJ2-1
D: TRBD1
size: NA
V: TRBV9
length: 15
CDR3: CASSVGDRARSEQFF
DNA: TGTGCCAGCAGCGTAGGGGACAGGGCCCGGAGTGAGCAGTTCTTC

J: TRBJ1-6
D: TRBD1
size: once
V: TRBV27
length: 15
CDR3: CASAFLRDRNSPLHF
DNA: TGTGCCAGCGCTTTTCTCCGGGACAGAAATTCACCCCTCCACTTT

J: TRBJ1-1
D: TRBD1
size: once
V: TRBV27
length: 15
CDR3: CASSSQGAQVTEAFF
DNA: TGTGCCAGCAGTTCACAGGGGGCGCAGGTCACTGAAGCTTTCTTT

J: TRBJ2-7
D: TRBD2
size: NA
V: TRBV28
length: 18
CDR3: CASSLSPETSGRNYEQYF
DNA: TGTGCCAGCAGTCTATCACCGGAGACTAGCGGGAGGAACTACGAGCAGTACTTC

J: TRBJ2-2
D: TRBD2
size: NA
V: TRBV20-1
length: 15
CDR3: CSAGLAGANTGELFF
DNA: TGCAGTGCTGGACTAGCGGGAGCGAACACCGGGGAGCTGTTTTTT

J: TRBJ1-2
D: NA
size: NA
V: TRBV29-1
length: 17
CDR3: CSVEDLASRETPNGYTF
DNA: TGCAGCGTTGAAGATCTTGCCTCTCGTGAGACCCCAAACGGCTACACCTTC

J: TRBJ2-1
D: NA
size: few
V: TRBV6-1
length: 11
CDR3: CASSAVNEQFF
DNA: TGTGCCAGCAGTGCGGTCAATGAGCAGTTCTTC

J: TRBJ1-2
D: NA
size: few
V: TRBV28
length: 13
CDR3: CASSLGSSYGYTF
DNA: TGTGCCAGCAGTCTGGGGTCCAGCTATGGCTACACCTTC

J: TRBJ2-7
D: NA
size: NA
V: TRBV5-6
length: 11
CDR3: CAPHRGYEQYF
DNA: TGTGCCCCCCATCGTGGCTACGAGCAGTACTTC

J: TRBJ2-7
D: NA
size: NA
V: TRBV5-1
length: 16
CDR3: CASSLVVSGNSYEQYF
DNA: TGCGCCAGCAGCTTGGTCGTGTCGGGAAACTCCTACGAGCAGTACTTC

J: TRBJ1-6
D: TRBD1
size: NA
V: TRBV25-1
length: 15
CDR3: CASRGRGQYNSPLHF
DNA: TGTGCCAGCAGAGGCAGGGGGCAATATAATTCACCCCTCCACTTT

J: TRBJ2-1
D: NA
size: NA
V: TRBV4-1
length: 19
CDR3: CASSQERGTPENSYNEQFF
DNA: TGCGCCAGCAGCCAAGAAAGGGGGACTCCTGAAAACTCCTACAATGAGCAGTTCTTC

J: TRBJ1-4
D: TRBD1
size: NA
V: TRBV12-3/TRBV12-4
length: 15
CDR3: CASSSTGEELEKLFF
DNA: TGTGCCAGCAGCTCGACAGGGGAGGAATTGGAAAAACTGTTTTTT

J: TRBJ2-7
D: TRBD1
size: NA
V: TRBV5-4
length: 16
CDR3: CASSSPRDSDPREQYF
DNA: TGTGCCAGCAGCTCCCCCCGGGACAGCGACCCTCGCGAGCAGTACTTC

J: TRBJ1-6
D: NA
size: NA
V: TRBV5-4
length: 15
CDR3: CASSFVPEPNSPLHF
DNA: TGTGCCAGCAGCTTCGTGCCAGAACCAAATTCACCCCTCCACTTT

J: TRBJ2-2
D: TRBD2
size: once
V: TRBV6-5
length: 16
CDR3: CASSYEAGLNTGELFF
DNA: TGTGCCAGCAGTTACGAAGCGGGGCTAAACACCGGGGAGCTGTTTTTT

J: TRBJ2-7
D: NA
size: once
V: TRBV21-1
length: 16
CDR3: CASSKGPSGRPHEQYF
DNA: TGTGCCAGCAGCAAAGGGCCAAGCGGGAGACCCCACGAGCAGTACTTC

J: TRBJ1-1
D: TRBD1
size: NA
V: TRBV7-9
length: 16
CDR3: CASRFSEGTANTEAFF
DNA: TGTGCCAGCAGATTTTCGGAAGGGACAGCGAACACTGAAGCTTTCTTT

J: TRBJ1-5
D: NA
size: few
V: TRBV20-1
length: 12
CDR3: CSATDSNQPQHF
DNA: TGCAGTGCTACGGACAGCAATCAGCCCCAGCATTTT